This TCR beta chain stems from a study of vaccination and CD4 T cells after COVID-19. Study as a whole: Samples taken post-COVID came a median 101 days after diagnosis, ranging from 35 to 161. SARS-CoV-2, HCoV-NL63, HCoV-OC43 and HCoV-229E supplied the overlapping spike peptides used to stimulate cells.

Trimming took off 8 bases at V and 4 bases at J, with 12 bases between the two ends. CDR1 is MNHEY and CDR2 is SMNVEV in the germline V gene (reference sequence). The CDR3 loop spans 13 amino acids. The treatment here: roughly 11-day PBMC culture with coronavirus spike peptide pools or control peptides (ViraFEST assay). An Oncomine TCR Beta short-read assay was used to sequence the DNA from cultured CD4+ T cells. TCRdb independently ran MiXCR on the PCR reads; one entry per CDR3 protein. This table has approximately 16,000 distinct CDR3 sequences, around a third appearing once. On this clonotype itself: Its antigen is not identified.

Study-level results: Convalescent patients' median share of reactive clones seen only post-vaccination was 85% to 90%.

The input for sequencing was CD4+ T cells from blood, cultured in vitro, taken before SARS-CoV-2 vaccination. The chain couples TRBV27 to TRBJ2-1; maybe TRBD1 (5 bases). The origin of this receptor is a human donor who received a COVID-19 vaccine. The CDR3 protein is CASYPRGYNEQFF. Here the CDR3 DNA reads TGTGCCAGCTACCCTAGGGGTTACAATGAGCAGTTCTTC.